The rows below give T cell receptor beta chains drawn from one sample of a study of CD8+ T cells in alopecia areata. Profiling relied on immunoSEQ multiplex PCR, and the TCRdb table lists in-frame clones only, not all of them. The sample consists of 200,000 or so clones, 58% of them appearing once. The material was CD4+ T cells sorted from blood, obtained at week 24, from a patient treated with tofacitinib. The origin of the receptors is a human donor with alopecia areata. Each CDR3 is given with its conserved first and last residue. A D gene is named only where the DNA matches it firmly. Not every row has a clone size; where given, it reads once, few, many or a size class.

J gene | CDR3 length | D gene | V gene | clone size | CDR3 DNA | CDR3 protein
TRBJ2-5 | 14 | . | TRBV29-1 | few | TGCAGCGGGGCGGGGGCTAGCTACCAAGAGACCCAGTACTTC | CSGAGASYQETQYF
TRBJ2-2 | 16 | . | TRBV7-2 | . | TGTGCCAGCAGCCCAGTTGTGATGCCGAACACCGGGGAGCTGTTTTTT | CASSPVVMPNTGELFF
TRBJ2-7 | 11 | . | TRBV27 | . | TGTGCCAGCAGTTCTTCTGGGGAGCAGTACTTC | CASSSSGEQYF
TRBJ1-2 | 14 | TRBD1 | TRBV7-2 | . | TGTGCCAGCAGCGTTGGGACAGTCTACTATGGCTACACCTTC | CASSVGTVYYGYTF
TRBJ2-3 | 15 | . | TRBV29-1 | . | TGCAGCGTGCGACCCCGGGACTCGAGCACAGATACGCAGTATTTT | CSVRPRDSSTDTQYF
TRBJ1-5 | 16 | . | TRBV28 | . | TGTGCCAGCAGCCAACGGGGGGCGGGGAGCAATCAGCCCCAGCATTTT | CASSQRGAGSNQPQHF
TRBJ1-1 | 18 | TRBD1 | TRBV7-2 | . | TGTGCCAGCAGCCCCCAGCCCGGGACAGGGGTCATGAACACTGAAGCTTTCTTT | CASSPQPGTGVMNTEAFF
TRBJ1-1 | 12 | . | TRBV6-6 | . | TGTGCCAGCAGGCAAGGGACATCCGAAGCTTTCTTT | CASRQGTSEAFF
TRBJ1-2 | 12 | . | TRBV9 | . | TGTGCCAGCAGCGCAGAGAACTATGGCTACACCTTC | CASSAENYGYTF
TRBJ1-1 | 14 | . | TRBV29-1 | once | TGCAGCGTTTTCGGGACGGATACGAACACTGAAGCTTTCTTT | CSVFGTDTNTEAFF